This passage covers 18 T cell receptor beta chains from one sample sequenced in a study of beta chain features in type 1 diabetes. Sequenced material consisted of expressed TCRB transcripts (all of the isolated RNA was reverse transcribed). Sequenced by immunoSEQ multiplex PCR; TCRdb stores in-frame clones only, minus some. The table includes some 240,000 clones, roughly 17% detected once. General study results and limits: TCRB CDR3s were moderately but significantly shorter in Type 1 diabetes patients in all four CD4+ subsets.

What these receptors recognize is not known. The sequencing sample was made of naive CD4+ T cells from blood. Source of these receptors: a man younger than 45 with type 1 diabetes.

This chain joins TRBV7-2 and TRBJ2-4; tentatively, D is TRBD2 (6 bases). CDR1 SGHTA and CDR2 FQGNSA come from the germline V gene. The V gene lost 3 bases and the J gene lost 0 bases, with 12 bases spanning the gap. The CDR3 consists of 16 residues. The CDR3 DNA reads TGTGCCAGCAGCTTTTCTAGCGTACTAGCCAAAAACATTCAGTACTTC. This gives the protein CASSFSSVLAKNIQYF.

The chain is built from TRBV13 and TRBJ1-2, with D possibly matching TRBD1 (6 bases). Trimming pared 6 bases from V and 5 bases from J, leaving 16 bases between. Per germline, CDR1 PRHDT and CDR2 FYEKMQ (reference sequence). The CDR3 consists of 14 residues. The CDR3 sequence: CASRLSRTEYGYTF. As DNA, the CDR3 is TGTGCCAGCAGACTATCCCGGACAGAGTATGGCTACACCTTC.

This clone came up a few times. The V gene is TRBV15, the J gene TRBJ2-5, with TRBD2 matching over 12 bases. This CDR3 has 17 residues. Trimming cost V 0 bases and J 5 bases; bases outside gene matches: 7. From germline, CDR1 is LNHNV and CDR2 YYDKDF (reference sequence). This chain's CDR3 is CATSRDPTSGSWETQYF. CDR3 coding DNA: TGTGCCACCAGCAGAGACCCGACTAGCGGGAGTTGGGAGACCCAGTACTTC.

CDR3 amino acids: CAISASSGTDTQYF. The CDR3 coding sequence is TGTGCCATCAGTGCGAGTAGCGGCACAGATACGCAGTATTTT. This chain connects TRBV10-3 to TRBJ2-3; the D gene is possibly TRBD2 (5 bases). CDR1 is ENHRY, CDR2 SYGVKD, per germline. V was pared by 4 bases and J by 1 base, with 9 bases between. The CDR3 is 14 amino acids.

The rearrangement links TRBV29-1 to TRBJ2-7, with 11 nucleotides matching TRBD1. CDR3 length: 14 residues. The germline gives CDR1 SQVTM, CDR2 ANQGSEA. V shed 6 bases, J shed 5 bases, and the junction held 9 bases outside the gene matches. Here the CDR3 reads CSVVPGQGENEQYF. CDR3 nucleotides: TGCAGCGTCGTTCCGGGACAGGGGGAAAACGAGCAGTACTTC.

V is TRBV30 and J is TRBJ2-6; no firm D call. V lost 1 base to trimming and J lost 4 bases, with 8 bases between them. Per the germline V gene, CDR1 is GTSNPN and CDR2 is SVGIG (reference sequence). The CDR3 contains 14 residues. The CDR3 DNA sequence: TGTGCCTGGAGTGCCGGTCTCGGGGCCAACGTCCTGACTTTC. Amino acid sequence: CAWSAGLGANVLTF.

The CDR3 DNA reads as TGTGCCAGTAGTTACAGAGCACAAGAGACCCAGTACTTC. Its translation: CASSYRAQETQYF. The rearrangement uses TRBV19 and TRBJ2-5; D is unclear. CDR1 LNHDA and CDR2 SQIVND come from the germline V gene (reference sequence). Trimming removed 5 bases from V and 2 bases from J, with 9 bases in between. CDR3 length: 13 residues.

The sample holds a few counts of this clone. The chain is built from TRBV7-2 and TRBJ2-7; D gene unclear. This CDR3 region has 15 residues. Trimming took off 0 bases at V and 3 bases at J, with 12 bases between the two ends. CDR1 is SGHTA and CDR2 is FQGNSA in the germline V gene. The chain's CDR3 is CASSLASSLVYEQYF. The CDR3 DNA follows: TGTGCCAGCAGCTTAGCTAGCAGTCTGGTCTACGAGCAGTACTTC.

In this sample, this clone turned up a few times. The V call is TRBV14, the J call TRBJ2-7; possible D gene TRBD2, 5 bases. Germline values: CDR1 SGHDN, CDR2 FVKESK. This CDR3 contains 14 residues. Trimming pared 2 bases from V and 3 bases from J, leaving 11 bases between. CDR3 loop: CASSQLGAGYEQYF. CDR3 bases: TGTGCCAGCAGCCAATTGGGCGCGGGCTACGAGCAGTACTTC.

A few counts support this clone. The chain employs TRBV28 and TRBJ2-1; a possible D gene is TRBD1 (6 bases). CDR1 MDHEN and CDR2 SYDVKM come from the germline V gene. The V gene lost 6 bases and the J gene lost 4 bases, with 16 bases spanning the gap. The CDR3 extends over 15 amino acids. DNA of the CDR3: TGTGCCAGCAGCTATACAGGGAAGAGGTACAATGAGCAGTTCTTC. The encoded protein is CASSYTGKRYNEQFF.

This clone was seen a handful of times. The chain links TRBV4-1 to TRBJ2-1; D might be TRBD2 (5 bases). This CDR3 region has 16 residues. V was shortened by 3 bases and J by 2 bases, with 14 bases between the two germline ends. CDR1 and CDR2 (germline): MGHRA, YSYEKL. In DNA, the CDR3 is TGCGCCAGCAGCCATGTAGCGAGATTGACCTACAATGAGCAGTTCTTC. Translating it yields CASSHVARLTYNEQFF.

This clone came up a few times. V and J are TRBV30 and TRBJ1-1; D gene unclear. The V and J ends lost 5 bases and 11 bases respectively, with 18 bases between them. CDR3 length equals 12 residues. CDR1 GTSNPN and CDR2 SVGIG come from the germline V gene (reference sequence). The DNA for the CDR3 is TGTGCCTGGGAGACGCGATCGCTTGGGGCTTTCTTT. This translates into CAWETRSLGAFF.

The chain joins TRBV29-1 to TRBJ2-1, with a possible D match to TRBD2 (5 bases). The CDR3 length is 14 residues. The germline V and J ends were trimmed by 5 bases and 5 bases, with 16 bases remaining between them. The germline V gene has CDR1 SQVTM and CDR2 ANQGSEA. The CDR3 DNA sequence: TGCAGCGTTTCTGGGAGAGTCCCAAACAATGAGCAGTTCTTC. Translation gives CSVSGRVPNNEQFF.

This chain links TRBV29-1 with TRBJ1-4; no clear D gene. The CDR3 has 11 residues. The V gene lost 2 bases and the J gene lost 4 bases, with 2 bases spanning the gap. From germline, CDR1 is SQVTM and CDR2 ANQGSEA. Here the CDR3 DNA reads TGCAGCGTTGAAAGTAATGAAAAACTGTTTTTT. Translating it yields CSVESNEKLFF.

This clone was observed a handful of times. The V and J genes are TRBV27 and TRBJ2-3, with a weak D call TRBD1 (6 bases). V shed 5 bases and J shed 0 bases, with 12 bases lying between them. Germline CDR1 is MNHEY and CDR2 is SMNVEV (reference sequence). There are 15 residues in the CDR3. This CDR3 reads CASSSIRGSTDTQYF. The DNA for the CDR3 is TGTGCCAGCAGTAGTATCAGGGGAAGCACAGATACGCAGTATTTT.

The chain joins TRBV7-6 to TRBJ2-3; weak D call: TRBD2 (5 bases). The V gene's germline CDR1 is SGHVS and CDR2 FNYEAQ. V dropped 5 bases and J dropped 5 bases, with 8 bases sitting between them. CDR3 length equals 12 residues. CDR3 region: CASSRGRDTQYF. CDR3 coding DNA: TGTGCCAGCAGCCGCGGGCGAGATACGCAGTATTTT.

The chain links TRBV7-2 to TRBJ2-7; 9 nucleotides match TRBD2. The germline V gene has CDR1 SGHTA and CDR2 FQGNSA. The CDR3 consists of 18 residues. V was clipped by 4 bases and J by 0 bases; unmatched bases: 13. CDR3 sequence: CASSSSGVAGDLSYEQYF. The CDR3 nucleotides are TGTGCCAGCAGCTCATCCGGAGTAGCGGGAGACCTCTCCTACGAGCAGTACTTC.

This clone was detected a few times. The chain combines TRBV15 with TRBJ2-1; 7 bases fit TRBD1. CDR3 size: 15 residues. The germline CDR1 and CDR2 sequences are LNHNV and YYDKDF (reference sequence). V lost 0 bases to trimming and J lost 5 bases; unmatched junction nucleotides: 4. CDR3 residues: CATSRDDRDDNEQFF. The CDR3 DNA reads as TGTGCCACCAGCAGAGATGACAGGGACGACAATGAGCAGTTCTTC.